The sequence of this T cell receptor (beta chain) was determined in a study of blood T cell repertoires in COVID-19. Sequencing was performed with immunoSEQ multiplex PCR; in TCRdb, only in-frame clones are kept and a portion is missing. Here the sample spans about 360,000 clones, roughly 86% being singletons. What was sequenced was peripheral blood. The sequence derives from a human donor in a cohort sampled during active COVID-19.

As DNA, the CDR3 is TGTGCCAGCAGCTTAATGAGTAATAGTGAGCAGTTCTTC. Amino acid sequence: CASSLMSNSEQFF. This chain uses TRBV11-2 with TRBJ2-1; D call uncertain. This CDR3 spans 13 amino acids. CDR1 is SGHAT, CDR2 FQNNGV, per germline. V dropped 2 bases and J dropped 9 bases, with 11 bases sitting between them.